One sample yielded the 26 T cell receptor beta chains listed below, sequenced in a study of beta chain features in type 1 diabetes. Study-level findings and limits: Moderate yet significant TCRB CDR3 shortening was seen in Type 1 diabetes patients in all four CD4+ subsets.

Since all of the isolated RNA was reverse transcribed, expressed TCRB transcripts were what got sequenced. The protocol was immunoSEQ multiplex PCR, while the TCRdb copy is restricted to in-frame clones and leaves out a portion. The profile shows approximately 730,000 clones, roughly an eighth of them singletons. These receptors' antigens are unknown. Sequenced: naive CD4+ T cells from blood. The receptors were gathered from a man aged 18-30 years with type 1 diabetes.

The V gene is TRBV6-5, the J gene TRBJ2-5, with 12 bases aligning to TRBD1. From germline, CDR1 is MNHEY and CDR2 SVGAGI. V lost 4 bases, J lost 4 bases, and 4 bases stayed unmatched. The CDR3 has 15 amino acids. The CDR3 sequence is CASSSGQGATETQYF. CDR3 sequence (DNA): TGTGCCAGCAGTTCGGGACAGGGGGCAACAGAGACCCAGTACTTC.

The CDR3 bases are TGTGCCAGCAGCTTACTCCGGGACAGGGGGCCCTCCTCCTACGAGCAGTACTTC. Translating gives CASSLLRDRGPSSYEQYF. The chain carries TRBV5-6 and TRBJ2-7; 12 bases are shared with TRBD1. V gave up 2 bases and J gave up 0 bases; unmatched junction bases: 9. The V gene's germline CDR1 is SGHDT and CDR2 YYEEEE. The CDR3 totals 18 residues.

This clone was detected a few times. The CDR3 region is CASSRDYTFNSYNEQFF. DNA for the CDR3: TGTGCCAGCAGCAGGGACTACACATTTAATTCCTACAATGAGCAGTTCTTC. The chain is built from TRBV5-6 and TRBJ2-1; 7 bases line up with TRBD2. Germline V lookup: CDR1 SGHDT, CDR2 YYEEEE. The V segment lost 4 bases and the J segment 1 base; nucleotides outside the gene matches: 11. This CDR3 region has 17 residues.

This clone has just a few counts. The chain links TRBV10-2 to TRBJ2-1, with 9 positions matching TRBD2. In germline, CDR1 is WSHSY, CDR2 SAAADI. The CDR3 is 15 amino acids. Losses at the gene ends were 2 bases for V and 4 bases for J; bases not matched to a gene: 3. The chain's CDR3 is CASSELAGMYNEQFF. The CDR3 DNA reads as TGCGCCAGCAGTGAGCTAGCGGGGATGTACAATGAGCAGTTCTTC.

This clone occurred a few times. The chain uses TRBV5-1 and TRBJ2-1, with 10 bases lining up with TRBD2. J lost 9 bases, V lost 3 bases, and 6 bases had no gene match. CDR1 is SGHRS and CDR2 is YFSETQ in the germline V gene. The CDR3 covers 14 residues. This CDR3 is CASSSLAGQGEQFF. CDR3 nucleotides: TGCGCCAGCAGCTCACTAGCGGGGCAGGGTGAGCAGTTCTTC.

This clone was counted only a few times. The chain combines TRBV14 with TRBJ1-5, with D possibly being TRBD1 (5 bases). CDR1 SGHDN and CDR2 FVKESK come from the germline V gene. CDR3 length: 15 residues. Trimming removed 5 bases from V and 11 bases from J, with 22 bases in between. For the CDR3, the DNA is TGTGCCAGCAGCTGGGACCCTGCCCAAAATGCGGCCCAGCATTTT. Translation: CASSWDPAQNAAQHF.

V usage is TRBV27 and J usage is TRBJ2-1, with D hard to call. Germline assignment: CDR1 MNHEY and CDR2 SMNVEV (reference sequence). This CDR3 has 15 amino acids. The V gene lost 6 bases and the J gene lost 0 bases, with 12 bases spanning the gap. CDR3 amino acids: CASRRTNSSYNEQFF. DNA of the CDR3: TGTGCCAGCAGGCGGACCAATAGCTCCTACAATGAGCAGTTCTTC.

The chain recombines TRBV7-2 with TRBJ2-7, with a possible D match to TRBD2 (6 bases). The CDR3 covers 16 residues. V dropped 2 bases and J dropped 3 bases, with 17 bases sitting between them. Per germline, CDR1 SGHTA and CDR2 FQGNSA. CDR3 in amino acids: CASSLRVWGDSYEQYF. As DNA, the CDR3 is TGTGCCAGCAGCTTACGGGTTTGGGGGGATAGCTACGAGCAGTACTTC.

Comment on this clone: The same CDR3 also results from other DNA sequences found in this sample. The chain has TRBV29-1 and TRBJ2-5, with D possibly being TRBD1 (6 bases). The germline gives CDR1 SQVTM, CDR2 ANQGSEA. V was trimmed by 4 bases and J by 4 bases, leaving 7 bases between them. This CDR3 is built from 11 residues. This chain's CDR3 is CSVAQGETQYF. In DNA form, the CDR3 reads TGCAGCGTTGCACAGGGAGAGACCCAGTACTTC.

V usage is TRBV5-1 and J usage is TRBJ1-1; D ambiguous. The V end lost 2 bases, the J end lost 2 bases, and 10 bases lay between the germline ends. The V gene's germline CDR1 is SGHRS and CDR2 YFSETQ. The CDR3 is made up of 14 amino acids. CDR3 in DNA: TGCGCCAGCAGCTTACACGAGAGAAACACTGAAGCTTTCTTT. Residues: CASSLHERNTEAFF. Together with reference TRBV5-1 and TRBJ1-1, the CDR3 gives the full variable domain: KAGVTQTPRYLIKTRGQQVTLSCSPISGHRSVSWYQQTPGQGLQFLFEYFSETQRNKGNFPGRFSGRQFSNSRSEMNVSTLELGDSALYLCASSLHERNTEAFFGQGTRLTVV.

The chain uses TRBV9 and TRBJ1-1; D may be TRBD1 (6 bases). The V end lost 2 bases, the J end lost 0 bases, and 17 bases lay between the germline ends. CDR3 length: 17 amino acids. Germline CDR1 and CDR2: SGDLS and YYNGEE. CDR3 in DNA: TGTGCCAGCAGCGTCGCCCACGGGGGACACCTGAACACTGAAGCTTTCTTT. Protein product: CASSVAHGGHLNTEAFF. Variable domain in full (rest from reference TRBV9 and TRBJ1-1): DSGVTQTPKHLITATGQRVTLRCSPRSGDLSVYWYQQSLDQGLQFLIQYYNGEERAKGNILERFSAQQFPDLHSELNLSSLELGDSALYFCASSVAHGGHLNTEAFFGQGTRLTVV.

In its sample, this clone was seen a few times. The rearrangement links TRBV25-1 to TRBJ2-3; weak D call: TRBD1 (6 bases). The CDR3 is 14 amino acids. The V gene's germline CDR1 is MGHDK and CDR2 SYGVNS. V lost 1 base and J lost 3, with 8 bases in between. CDR3 DNA: TGTGCCAGCAGTGAATCTACAGGGACAGATACGCAGTATTTT. Its protein is CASSESTGTDTQYF.

This rearrangement joins TRBV9 to TRBJ1-6; no clear D. The CDR3 runs 17 residues. Trimming left V 1 base short and J 5 bases short, with 16 bases between. Germline CDR1 SGDLS, CDR2 YYNGEE. The CDR3 DNA reads as TGTGCCAGCAGCGTAACGGTCCCTGGCAGAAATAATTCACCCCTCCACTTT. It is translated as CASSVTVPGRNNSPLHF.

There are a few counts of this clone. The V gene is TRBV6-5, the J gene TRBJ2-1; 8 positions agree with TRBD2. This CDR3 contains 15 residues. V gave up 2 bases and J gave up 6 bases; unmatched junction bases: 6. The germline V gene has CDR1 MNHEY and CDR2 SVGAGI. CDR3 region: CASSYGGLAANEQFF. The CDR3 DNA reads as TGTGCCAGCAGTTACGGCGGACTAGCCGCCAATGAGCAGTTCTTC.

The rearrangement joins TRBV14 to TRBJ1-2; 7 nucleotides agree with TRBD1. Germline CDR1 reads SGHDN; CDR2 reads FVKESK. The ends lost 0 bases at V and 6 bases at J; junction bases unmatched: 10. The CDR3 is 16 residues long. CDR3 sequence (DNA): TGTGCCAGCAGCCAAGATCTGACAGGGTTGAAGAATGGCTACACCTTC. As protein: CASSQDLTGLKNGYTF.

The chain combines TRBV5-4 with TRBJ1-6, with D possibly TRBD1 on 5 matching bases. Trimming shortened V by 4 bases and J by 6 bases, and 17 bases separated the two germline ends. Germline CDR1 reads SGHNT; CDR2 reads YYREEE (reference sequence). CDR3 length equals 16 residues. The DNA for the CDR3 is TGTGCCAGCAGCCCCGGGGGGGGAAGAGGTAATTCACCCCTCCACTTT. It translates to CASSPGGGRGNSPLHF.

This clone was picked up a small number of times. The chain recombines TRBV6-5 with TRBJ2-5, with D perhaps matching TRBD1 (5 bases). The CDR3 is 14 amino acids. Trimming took 0 bases from V and 1 from J, leaving 6 bases between them. Germline CDR1 reads MNHEY; CDR2 reads SVGAGI. The CDR3 coding sequence is TGTGCCAGCAGTTACTCGGACATCCAAGAGACCCAGTACTTC. Its protein is CASSYSDIQETQYF.

This chain's CDR3 is CASSNDRGRTGELFF. CDR3 sequence (DNA): TGTGCCAGCAGTAACGACAGGGGTCGCACCGGGGAGCTGTTTTTT. This chain links TRBV6-1 with TRBJ2-2, with 8 bases fitting TRBD1. Germline V gene data show CDR1 as MNHNS and CDR2 as SASEGT. This CDR3 region has 15 residues. V trimming: 5 bases; J trimming: 4 bases; junction bases outside the gene matches: 6.

The chain joins TRBV2 to TRBJ2-6; D is unresolved. Trimming pared 6 bases from V and 4 bases from J, leaving 19 bases between. Germline V CDR1 and CDR2: SNHLY, FYNNEI. CDR3 length: 17 amino acids. CDR3 sequence: CASRAQWESSGANVLTF. The CDR3 DNA sequence: TGTGCCAGCAGAGCTCAGTGGGAATCGAGCGGGGCCAACGTCCTGACTTTC.

This clone has a handful of counts. The V call is TRBV4-1, the J call TRBJ1-5; 9 positions agree with TRBD1. Trimming at V came to 0 bases and at J to 9 bases, leaving 12 bases not matched to a gene. Germline V gene lookup returns CDR1 MGHRA and CDR2 YSYEKL. CDR3 length: 17 residues. The CDR3 spells CASSQDPDRGWAMPQHF. The CDR3 DNA is TGCGCCAGCAGCCAAGATCCTGACAGGGGGTGGGCCATGCCCCAGCATTTT.

The chain recombines TRBV28 with TRBJ1-2; D gene uncertain. The V end was cut by 4 bases, the J end by 9 bases, with 12 bases between. Germline V lookup: CDR1 MDHEN, CDR2 SYDVKM. The CDR3 totals 12 residues. The CDR3 nucleotides are TGTGCCAGCAGTTACGGACCACATAGCTACACCTTC. Its translation is CASSYGPHSYTF.

A few counts support this clone. This rearrangement joins TRBV29-1 to TRBJ1-1; D possibly corresponds to TRBD1 (6 bases). The germline V gene encodes CDR1 SQVTM and CDR2 ANQGSEA. Trimming stripped 7 bases from V and 1 base from J, with 7 bases between. This CDR3 has 11 amino acids. The chain's CDR3 is CSDRENTEAFF. The CDR3 DNA sequence: TGCAGCGACAGGGAGAACACTGAAGCTTTCTTT.

This clone was seen a handful of times. J is TRBJ1-1 and V is TRBV5-6; no firm D call. Between the trimmed V and J ends, which lost 2 bases and 4 bases, there was a span of 12 bases. The germline CDR1 and CDR2 sequences are SGHDT and YYEEEE. This CDR3 region has 14 residues. This CDR3 reads CASSFRQVGTEAFF. In nucleotides, the CDR3 is TGTGCCAGCAGCTTTCGACAAGTTGGCACTGAAGCTTTCTTT.

This clone has just a few counts. This rearrangement joins TRBV19 to TRBJ2-6; D ambiguous. Germline V gene sequence: CDR1 LNHDA, CDR2 SQIVND (reference sequence). V lost 6 bases and J lost 0, with 9 bases in between. The CDR3 totals 15 residues. The CDR3 reads CASRTQASGANVLTF. The CDR3 bases are TGTGCCAGTAGGACCCAGGCCTCTGGGGCCAACGTCCTGACTTTC.

The V call is TRBV5-4, the J call TRBJ1-1; 7 positions agree with TRBD1. Germline trimming cut 0 bases from V and 2 bases from J; bases unmatched to any gene: 10. Germline CDR1 reads SGHNT; CDR2 reads YYREEE (reference sequence). This CDR3 has 17 residues. The CDR3: CASSLGQGTIINTEAFF. The DNA for the CDR3 is TGTGCCAGCAGCTTGGGACAGGGAACGATAATAAACACTGAAGCTTTCTTT.

The rearrangement joins TRBV2 to TRBJ2-1; perhaps TRBD1 as D (5 bases). V was cut by 3 bases and J by 3 bases, with 6 bases left in between. Germline V gene data show CDR1 as SNHLY and CDR2 as FYNNEI. This CDR3 region has 13 residues. The CDR3 loop is CASSDDSYNEQFF. DNA for the CDR3: TGTGCCAGCAGTGACGACAGCTACAATGAGCAGTTCTTC.